This T cell receptor beta chain stems from a study of CD8+ T cells in alopecia areata. Study information: Those treated were given oral tofacitinib at 5 to 10 mg twice daily. General study findings and limits: TCR sharing was clearer in mice than between patients, perhaps partly owing to patient HLA diversity.

In germline, CDR1 is GTSNPN, CDR2 SVGIG (reference sequence). The V end lost 1 base, the J end lost 3 bases, and 9 bases lay between the germline ends. There are 13 residues in the CDR3. As regards this clone: Its antigen is currently unknown.

RNA extraction and reverse transcription yielded cDNA as sequencing template. Repertoires were generated with immunoSEQ multiplex PCR, while TCRdb's copy carries only in-frame clones and drops some. Of about 130,000 clones in the sample, 45% to 50% are singletons; the top ten hold about 19%. The TCR sequence derives from a human donor with alopecia areata. The chain recombines TRBV30 with TRBJ1-1; tentatively, D is TRBD1 (5 bases). The source material was CD8+ T cells sorted from blood, sampled at week 0. The CDR3 spells CAWSAGGDTEAFF. The CDR3 DNA is TGTGCCTGGAGTGCGGGAGGGGACACTGAAGCTTTCTTT. The full variable domain, in which reference TRBV30 and TRBJ1-1 provide the parts outside the CDR3, is SQTIHQWPATLVQPVGSPLSLECTVEGTSNPNLYWYRQAAGRGLQLLFYSVGIGQISSEVPQNLSASRPQDRQFILSSKKLLLSDSGFYLCAWSAGGDTEAFFGQGTRLTVV.